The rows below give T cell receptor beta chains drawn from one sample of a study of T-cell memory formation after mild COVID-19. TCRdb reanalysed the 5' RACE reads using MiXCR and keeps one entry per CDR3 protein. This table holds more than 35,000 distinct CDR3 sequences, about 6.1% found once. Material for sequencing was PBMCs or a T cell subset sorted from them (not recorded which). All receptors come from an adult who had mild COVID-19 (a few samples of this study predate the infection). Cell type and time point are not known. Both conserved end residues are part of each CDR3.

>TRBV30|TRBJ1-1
CAWSVLQGTEAFF
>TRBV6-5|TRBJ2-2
CASSGAWTGELFF
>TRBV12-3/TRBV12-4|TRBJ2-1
CASSKGPSYNEQFF
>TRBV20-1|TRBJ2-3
CSVTPSGLNTDTQYF
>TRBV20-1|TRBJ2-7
CSARDTGQGYEQYF
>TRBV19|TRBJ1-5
CASRPGDVGPQHF
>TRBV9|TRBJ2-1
CASSPQGQAGTEQFF
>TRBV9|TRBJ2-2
CASSVDPTRVRELFF
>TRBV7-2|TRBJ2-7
CASSSSGSYEQYF
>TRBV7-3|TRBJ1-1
CASSLTRDRATEAFF
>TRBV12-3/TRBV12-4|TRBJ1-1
CASSLTGGWAEAFF
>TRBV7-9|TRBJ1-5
CASSLAQVNQPQHF
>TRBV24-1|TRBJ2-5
CATSPEGVQETQYF
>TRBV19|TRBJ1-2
CASSVTGGSKLYGYTF
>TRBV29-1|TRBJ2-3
CSGGGGTGGLDTQYF
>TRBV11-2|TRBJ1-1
CASSLVPGQGRAFF
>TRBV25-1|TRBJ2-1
CASSQGYSGNEQFF
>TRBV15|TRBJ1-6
CATSNRDRGNSPLHF
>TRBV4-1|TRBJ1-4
CASSPPAGGINEKLFF
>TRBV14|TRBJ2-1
CASSQGSGGAYNEQFF
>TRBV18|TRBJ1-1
CASSPSEAGPMNTEAFF
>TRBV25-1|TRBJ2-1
CASNEGNEQFF
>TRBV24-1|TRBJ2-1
CATSDVTGNGEFF
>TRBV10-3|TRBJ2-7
CAISEMDRAYEQYF
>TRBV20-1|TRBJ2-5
CSARIAGPYQETQYF
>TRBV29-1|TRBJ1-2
CSGYRGSDGYTF
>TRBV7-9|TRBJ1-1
CASTQTAEAFF
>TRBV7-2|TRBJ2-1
CASRGRARAGNEQFF
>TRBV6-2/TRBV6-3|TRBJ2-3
CASSRLGRTDTQYF
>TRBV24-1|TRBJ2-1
CATSDPGQGNTYNEQFF
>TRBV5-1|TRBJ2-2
CASKIRGGETGELFF
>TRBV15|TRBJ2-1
CATSREWVGLGTNEQFF
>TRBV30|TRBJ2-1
CAWSYGHYNEQFF
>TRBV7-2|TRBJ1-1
CASTEFTGYTEAFF
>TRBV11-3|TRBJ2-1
CASSLGKNEQFF
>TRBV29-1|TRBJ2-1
CSVLSPGLANNNEQFF
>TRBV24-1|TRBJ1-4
CATRSGQGAKRDEKLFF
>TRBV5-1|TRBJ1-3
CASSEDVSGNTIYF
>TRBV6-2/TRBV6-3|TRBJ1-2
CASRSASIGIYGYTF
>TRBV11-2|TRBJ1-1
CASSPDGGRGYTEAFF
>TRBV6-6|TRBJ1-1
CASSYSEGRNTEAFF
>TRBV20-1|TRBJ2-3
CSARDPVREDTQYF